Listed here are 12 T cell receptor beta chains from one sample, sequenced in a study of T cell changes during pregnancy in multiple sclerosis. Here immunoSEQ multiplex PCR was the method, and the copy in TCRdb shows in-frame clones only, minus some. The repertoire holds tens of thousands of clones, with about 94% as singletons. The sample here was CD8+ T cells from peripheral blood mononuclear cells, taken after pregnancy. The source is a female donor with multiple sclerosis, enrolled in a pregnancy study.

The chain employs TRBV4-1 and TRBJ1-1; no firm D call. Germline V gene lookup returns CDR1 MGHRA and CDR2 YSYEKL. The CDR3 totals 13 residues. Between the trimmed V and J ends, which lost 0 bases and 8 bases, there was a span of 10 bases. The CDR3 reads CASSQDRGWEAFF. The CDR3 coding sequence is TGCGCCAGCAGCCAAGACCGGGGTTGGGAAGCTTTCTTT.

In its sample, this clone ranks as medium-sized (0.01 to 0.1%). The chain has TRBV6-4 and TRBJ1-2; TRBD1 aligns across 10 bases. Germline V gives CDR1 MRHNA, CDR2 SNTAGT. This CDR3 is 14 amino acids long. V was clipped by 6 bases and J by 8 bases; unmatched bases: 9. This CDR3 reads CASSQTGGAEGYTF. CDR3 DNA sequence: TGTGCCAGCAGCCAGACAGGGGGCGCGGAGGGCTACACCTTC.

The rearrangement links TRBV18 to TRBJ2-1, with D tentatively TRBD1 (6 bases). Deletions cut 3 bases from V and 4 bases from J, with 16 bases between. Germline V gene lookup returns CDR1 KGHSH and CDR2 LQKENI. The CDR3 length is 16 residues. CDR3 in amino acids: CASSPGQSWLYNEQFF. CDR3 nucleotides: TGTGCCAGCTCACCTGGACAGTCTTGGCTTTACAATGAGCAGTTCTTC.

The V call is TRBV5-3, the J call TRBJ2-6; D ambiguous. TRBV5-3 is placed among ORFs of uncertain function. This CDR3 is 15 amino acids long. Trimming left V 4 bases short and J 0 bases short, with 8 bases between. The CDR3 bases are TGTGCCAGAAGCCCCCTGGCCTCTGGGGCCAACGTCCTGACTTTC. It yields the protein CARSPLASGANVLTF.

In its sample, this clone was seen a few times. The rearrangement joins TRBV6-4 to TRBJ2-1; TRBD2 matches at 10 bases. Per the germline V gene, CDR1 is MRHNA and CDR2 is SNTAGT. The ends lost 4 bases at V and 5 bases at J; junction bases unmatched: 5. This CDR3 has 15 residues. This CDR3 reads CASSVGTSGNNEQFF. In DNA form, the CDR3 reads TGTGCCAGCAGTGTTGGAACTAGCGGGAACAATGAGCAGTTCTTC.

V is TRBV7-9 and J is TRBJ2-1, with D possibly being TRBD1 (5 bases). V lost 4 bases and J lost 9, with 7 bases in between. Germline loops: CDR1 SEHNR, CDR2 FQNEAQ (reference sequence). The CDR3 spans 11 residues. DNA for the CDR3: TGTGCCAGCAGCTATGGGGCTGAGCAGTTCTTC. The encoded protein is CASSYGAEQFF.

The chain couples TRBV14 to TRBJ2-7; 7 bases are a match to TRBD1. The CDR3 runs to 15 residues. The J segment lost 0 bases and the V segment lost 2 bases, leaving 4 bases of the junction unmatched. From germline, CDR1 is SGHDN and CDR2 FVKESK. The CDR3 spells CASSQRGLYSYEQYF. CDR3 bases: TGTGCCAGCAGCCAAAGGGGGCTGTACTCCTACGAGCAGTACTTC.

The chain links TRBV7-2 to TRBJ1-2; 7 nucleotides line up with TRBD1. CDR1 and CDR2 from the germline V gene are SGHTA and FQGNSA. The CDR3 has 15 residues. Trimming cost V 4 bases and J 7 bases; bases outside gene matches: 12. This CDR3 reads CASSYRDRSPFGYTF. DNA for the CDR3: TGTGCCAGCAGCTACCGGGACAGATCTCCTTTTGGCTACACCTTC. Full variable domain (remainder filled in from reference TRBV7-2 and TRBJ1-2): GAGVSQSPSNKVTEKGKDVELRCDPISGHTALYWYRQSLGQGLEFLIYFQGNSAPDKSGLPSDRFSAERTGGSVSTLTIQRTQQEDSAVYLCASSYRDRSPFGYTFGSGTRLTVV.

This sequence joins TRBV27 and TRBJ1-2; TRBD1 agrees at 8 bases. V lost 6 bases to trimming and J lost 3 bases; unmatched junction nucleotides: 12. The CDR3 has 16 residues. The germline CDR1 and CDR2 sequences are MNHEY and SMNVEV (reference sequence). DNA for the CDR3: TGTGCCAGCAGGTTCCTCCCCGAGACAGGGGACTATGGCTACACCTTC. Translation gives CASRFLPETGDYGYTF.

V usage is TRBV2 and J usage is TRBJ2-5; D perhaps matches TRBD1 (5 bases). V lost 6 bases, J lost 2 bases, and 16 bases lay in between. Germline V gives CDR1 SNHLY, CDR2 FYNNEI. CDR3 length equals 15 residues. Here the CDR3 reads CASRAVTGAQETQYF. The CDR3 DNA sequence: TGTGCCAGCAGGGCTGTAACAGGTGCTCAAGAGACCCAGTACTTC.

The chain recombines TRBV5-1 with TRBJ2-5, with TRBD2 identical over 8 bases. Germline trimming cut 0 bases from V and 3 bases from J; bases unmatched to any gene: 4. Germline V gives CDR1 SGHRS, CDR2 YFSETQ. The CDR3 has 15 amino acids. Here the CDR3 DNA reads TGCGCCAGCAGCTTGGGGCCGGGACTAGAAGAGACCCAGTACTTC. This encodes CASSLGPGLEETQYF.

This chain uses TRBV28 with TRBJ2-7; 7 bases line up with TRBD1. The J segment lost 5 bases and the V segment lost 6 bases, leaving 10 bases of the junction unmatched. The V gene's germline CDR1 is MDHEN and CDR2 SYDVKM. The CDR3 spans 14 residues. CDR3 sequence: CASSRRQGRNEQYF. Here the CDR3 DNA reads TGTGCCAGCAGCCGTAGACAGGGAAGAAACGAGCAGTACTTC.